The 24 T cell receptor beta chains given below trace back to one sample, sequenced in a study of identical twins. MiXCR was run by TCRdb on the 5' RACE reads, yielding one entry per CDR3 protein. Among 570,000 or so distinct CDR3 sequences listed, 9.5% to 10% were seen once. In addition, the sample was reused for a study of yellow fever vaccine responses in identical twins.

The sequenced material came from PBMCs. Source of these receptors: a woman aged 18-30 years in good health.

The chain employs TRBV15 and TRBJ2-7; 8 nucleotides line up with TRBD2. J gave up 2 bases and V 1 base, and 10 bases lay outside the gene matches. The germline gives CDR1 LNHNV, CDR2 YYDKDF (reference sequence). This CDR3 region has 17 residues. CDR3 sequence reads: CATSRAGSGGPPYEQYF. The CDR3 DNA is TGTGCCACCAGCAGAGCAGGGTCGGGAGGGCCTCCCTACGAGCAGTACTTC.

This clonotype was picked up a small number of times. The J gene is TRBJ2-5, the V gene TRBV6-5, with 8 positions matching TRBD2. CDR1 is MNHEY and CDR2 is SVGAGI in the germline V gene. This CDR3 is built from 15 residues. Trimming at V came to 5 bases and at J to 6 bases, leaving 11 bases not matched to a gene. CDR3 in amino acids: CASSHRGLGAQTQYF. In DNA, the CDR3 is TGTGCCAGCAGTCACCGGGGACTAGGTGCGCAGACCCAGTACTTC.

The chain links TRBV29-1 to TRBJ2-1, with 8 bases identical to TRBD2. J gave up 6 bases and V 4 bases, and 5 bases lay outside the gene matches. The germline V gene has CDR1 SQVTM and CDR2 ANQGSEA. There are 13 residues in the CDR3. In nucleotides, the CDR3 is TGCAGCGTTGTTAGGACTAGCAGCAATGAGCAGTTCTTC. Amino acids: CSVVRTSSNEQFF.

This clonotype turned up a few times. The chain employs TRBV6-1 and TRBJ1-6; 8 bases map to TRBD1. V gave up 6 bases and J gave up 5 bases; unmatched junction bases: 6. This CDR3 has 15 residues. Germline values: CDR1 MNHNS, CDR2 SASEGT. As DNA, the CDR3 is TGTGCCAGCAGACCCGACAGGGGTCATAATTCACCCCTCCACTTT. This translates into CASRPDRGHNSPLHF.

The chain employs TRBV6-5 and TRBJ2-7; 9 bases line up with TRBD2. The V gene end was trimmed by 2 bases and the J gene end by 2 bases; junction bases not matched to a gene: 7. From germline, CDR1 is MNHEY and CDR2 SVGAGI. This CDR3 contains 16 residues. CDR3 in DNA: TGTGCCAGCAGTTACGGTGGCGGGGGGGTGGCCTACGAGCAGTACTTC. Translated: CASSYGGGGVAYEQYF.

The gene calls are TRBV5-1 and TRBJ2-7; 10 nucleotides match TRBD2. Germline CDR1 SGHRS, CDR2 YFSETQ. CDR3 size: 15 residues. V lost 4 bases to trimming and J lost 3 bases; unmatched junction nucleotides: 7. CDR3 bases: TGCGCCAGCAGCCGCGTAGCGGGAGGTAGCTACGAGCAGTACTTC. Its protein product is CASSRVAGGSYEQYF.

V and J are TRBV27 and TRBJ2-5; 10 bases are shared with TRBD1. With V trimmed by 5 bases and J by 0 bases, 6 bases remained unmatched. The germline V gene encodes CDR1 MNHEY and CDR2 SMNVEV (reference sequence). This CDR3 spans 16 amino acids. The CDR3, as DNA: TGTGCCAGCAGTCCGGGACAGGGGTCGTACCAAGAGACCCAGTACTTC. Translating it yields CASSPGQGSYQETQYF.

This chain uses TRBV28 with TRBJ2-3; tentative D call: TRBD1 (5 bases). V lost 3 bases to trimming and J lost 6 bases, with 13 bases between them. The CDR3 covers 14 residues. CDR1 and CDR2 (germline): MDHEN, SYDVKM. The CDR3 nucleotides are TGTGCCAGCAGTTTGGCCCCAGGGTGGGATACGCAGTATTTT. Translation gives CASSLAPGWDTQYF. Together with reference TRBV28 and TRBJ2-3, the CDR3 gives the full variable domain: DVKVTQSSRYLVKRTGEKVFLECVQDMDHENMFWYRQDPGLGLRLIYFSYDVKMKEKGDIPEGYSVSREKKERFSLILESASTNQTSMYLCASSLAPGWDTQYFGPGTRLTVL.

The chain joins TRBV4-3 to TRBJ1-2; TRBD1 matches at 8 bases. The CDR3 loop spans 17 amino acids. J gave up 2 bases and V 4 bases, and 12 bases lay outside the gene matches. Germline V gene lookup returns CDR1 LGHNA and CDR2 YSLEER. CDR3 loop: CASSRYLLGQENYGYTF. For the CDR3, the DNA is TGCGCCAGCAGCCGCTACTTATTGGGACAGGAGAACTATGGCTACACCTTC.

The chain is built from TRBV6-2 or TRBV6-3 and TRBJ2-7, with D perhaps assigned TRBD1 or TRBD2 (5 bases each). Looked up from germline, CDR1 is MNHEY and CDR2 is SVGEGT. Trimming took 2 bases from V and 6 from J, leaving 8 bases between them. CDR3 length equals 12 residues. Written as DNA, the CDR3 is TGTGCCAGCAGTTACGGGGGAAGCGAGCAGTACTTC. Its translation: CASSYGGSEQYF.

This clonotype was found a few times. The chain has TRBV4-3 and TRBJ2-7; no clear D gene. V lost 0 bases and J lost 0, with 9 bases in between. This CDR3 region has 15 residues. Germline CDR1 and CDR2: LGHNA and YSLEER. The CDR3 region is CASSQDTAASYEQYF. Written as DNA, the CDR3 is TGCGCCAGCAGCCAAGATACGGCAGCCTCCTACGAGCAGTACTTC.

The rearrangement links TRBV29-1 to TRBJ2-2, with a possible D match to TRBD1 (6 bases). Germline-derived CDR1 and CDR2 are SQVTM and ANQGSEA. V shed 6 bases and J shed 5 bases, with 13 bases lying between them. The CDR3 has 13 residues. CDR3 in amino acids: CSVAGVYTGELFF. DNA for the CDR3: TGCAGCGTGGCAGGGGTATATACCGGGGAGCTGTTTTTT.

This clonotype has ten or more counts. The rearrangement links TRBV20-1 to TRBJ2-7; TRBD2 matches 10 bases. V trimming: 0 bases; J trimming: 2 bases; junction bases outside the gene matches: 4. The germline gives CDR1 DFQATT, CDR2 SNEGSKA (reference sequence). The CDR3 covers 15 residues. CDR3 sequence reads: CSARDPLAGPYEQYF. The CDR3 DNA reads TGCAGTGCTAGAGATCCACTAGCGGGACCCTACGAGCAGTACTTC.

The rearrangement uses TRBV6-2 or TRBV6-3 and TRBJ2-7; 8 positions agree with TRBD1. Germline CDR1 and CDR2: MNHEY and SVGEGT. The CDR3 has 15 amino acids. Trimming cost V 2 bases and J 2 bases; bases outside gene matches: 5. CDR3 coding DNA: TGTGCCAGCAGTTACCTCCCGGGACAGGCCTACGAGCAGTACTTC. Protein product: CASSYLPGQAYEQYF.

This clonotype was counted ten times or more. J is TRBJ1-1 and V is TRBV6-5; tentatively, D is TRBD1 (6 bases). This CDR3 is built from 15 residues. Germline lookup yields CDR1 MNHEY and CDR2 SVGAGI. V lost 4 bases and J 4 bases, leaving 16 bases between the germline ends. The CDR3 nucleotides are TGTGCCAGCAGTTCGGGGTGGGGGGCTGGCACTGAAGCTTTCTTT. Translating it yields CASSSGWGAGTEAFF.

This clonotype was detected ten times or more. The J gene is TRBJ2-7, the V gene TRBV10-3; D possibly uses TRBD1 or TRBD2 (5 bases each). Germline V gene sequence: CDR1 ENHRY, CDR2 SYGVKD. The CDR3 loop spans 16 amino acids. The V and J ends lost 6 bases and 2 bases respectively, with 20 bases between them. CDR3 in amino acids: CAISQDGTLKPYEQYF. The CDR3 DNA sequence: TGTGCCATCAGCCAAGATGGGACCCTAAAACCCTACGAGCAGTACTTC.

This clonotype has a handful of counts. The chain has TRBV4-1 and TRBJ2-5, with 7 bases matching TRBD1. The CDR3 extends over 16 amino acids. From germline, CDR1 is MGHRA and CDR2 YSYEKL. Unmatched junction bases numbered 7, after V lost 2 bases and J lost 1 base. In DNA form, the CDR3 reads TGCGCCAGCAGCCAAACTACCCGGGACAGCCAAGAGACCCAGTACTTC. Translation: CASSQTTRDSQETQYF.

This clonotype was counted ten times or more. V usage is TRBV4-3 and J usage is TRBJ2-7; 8 bases are shared with TRBD1. The CDR3 is 14 residues long. Looked up from germline, CDR1 is LGHNA and CDR2 is YSLEER. The trim removed 4 bases at V and 6 bases at J, leaving 8 bases unmatched. The CDR3 sequence: CASSPVDREGEQYF. DNA for the CDR3: TGCGCCAGCAGCCCGGTGGACAGGGAAGGCGAGCAGTACTTC.

This clonotype turned up a few times. The chain couples TRBV6-1 to TRBJ2-2, with 7 nucleotides matching TRBD1. The CDR3 has 18 amino acids. Germline-derived CDR1 and CDR2 are MNHNS and SASEGT. V was clipped by 0 bases and J by 7 bases; unmatched bases: 14. This CDR3 is CASSEAYNLNRGRGELFF. The CDR3 nucleotides are TGTGCCAGCAGTGAAGCCTACAACTTAAACAGGGGACGCGGGGAGCTGTTTTTT.

Only a few counts were recorded for this clonotype. This sequence joins TRBV5-1 and TRBJ2-1, with TRBD2 matching 7 bases. From germline, CDR1 is SGHRS and CDR2 YFSETQ. The CDR3 consists of 13 residues. V lost 4 bases to trimming and J lost 8 bases; unmatched junction nucleotides: 6. The CDR3 DNA sequence: TGCGCCAGCAGCCCAACTAGCGACCATGAGCAGTTCTTC. Translating gives CASSPTSDHEQFF.

In this sample, this clonotype turned up many times. This chain links TRBV7-3 with TRBJ2-3; 7 nucleotides agree with TRBD2. This CDR3 comprises 15 residues. The germline gives CDR1 SGHTA, CDR2 FQGTGA. V was clipped by 5 bases and J by 5 bases; unmatched bases: 10. The CDR3 DNA follows: TGTGCCAGCAGCCCCTCCCAGCGGGGAGGAGATACGCAGTATTTT. Residues: CASSPSQRGGDTQYF. The variable domain in full, completed from reference TRBV7-3 and TRBJ2-3, reads GAGVSQTPSNKVTEKGKYVELRCDPISGHTALYWYRQSLGQGPEFLIYFQGTGAADDSGLPNDRFFAVRPEGSVSTLKIQRTERGDSAVYLCASSPSQRGGDTQYFGPGTRLTVL.

This clonotype was seen a few times. This chain joins TRBV9 and TRBJ2-2; tentatively, D is TRBD2 (5 bases). Per germline, CDR1 SGDLS and CDR2 YYNGEE. With 2 bases removed from V and 5 bases from J, the gap between germline ends came to 10 bases. CDR3 size: 14 residues. CDR3 sequence (DNA): TGTGCCAGCAGCGTCTTAAGCGGTACCGGGGAGCTGTTTTTT. Its protein product is CASSVLSGTGELFF. Full variable domain (remainder filled in from reference TRBV9 and TRBJ2-2): DSGVTQTPKHLITATGQRVTLRCSPRSGDLSVYWYQQSLDQGLQFLIQYYNGEERAKGNILERFSAQQFPDLHSELNLSSLELGDSALYFCASSVLSGTGELFFGEGSRLTVL.

This clonotype was seen a few times. The V gene is TRBV28, the J gene TRBJ2-3; D call uncertain. CDR1 MDHEN and CDR2 SYDVKM come from the germline V gene. The ends were cut back, 4 bases at V and 6 bases at J, with 14 bases in the middle. The CDR3 totals 14 residues. The CDR3 loop is CASSSWLRSDTQYF. DNA for the CDR3: TGTGCCAGCAGTTCCTGGCTAAGGTCGGATACGCAGTATTTT.

This clonotype has just a few counts. J is TRBJ1-2 and V is TRBV7-2, with D uncertain. Germline CDR1 reads SGHTA; CDR2 reads FQGNSA. The CDR3 covers 13 residues. Trimming removed 0 bases at V and 4 bases at J, with 6 bases between. The CDR3 spells CASSLAPGYGYTF. The CDR3 nucleotides are TGTGCCAGCAGCTTAGCGCCCGGCTATGGCTACACCTTC. Supplemented by reference TRBV7-2 and TRBJ1-2, the full variable domain reads GAGVSQSPSNKVTEKGKDVELRCDPISGHTALYWYRQSLGQGLEFLIYFQGNSAPDKSGLPSDRFSAERTGGSVSTLTIQRTQQEDSAVYLCASSLAPGYGYTFGSGTRLTVV.